This T cell receptor (beta chain) was sequenced in a study of OX40 agonist ivuxolimab in advanced cancers. Study overall: Patients enrolled in dose escalation were diagnosed with hepatocellular carcinoma, melanoma, renal cell or head and neck cancer. Partial responses were observed in three patients, of whom one had hepatocellular carcinoma and two had cutaneous melanoma. Points from the study as a whole: In the expanded peripheral T cells, antigen specificity was never determined. At 0.1 to 3.0 mg/kg, clonal expansion of CD4+ and CD8+ blood T cells had occurred by week 6.

A note on this clone: Its specificity is unknown.

The CDR3 covers 14 residues. The V gene lost 1 base and the J gene lost 5 bases, with 12 bases spanning the gap. Per the germline V gene, CDR1 is MNHEY and CDR2 is SMNVEV (reference sequence). Sequenced by immunoSEQ multiplex PCR; TCRdb stores in-frame clones only, minus some. The repertoire has over 35,000 clones, roughly 84% of them found once; the top ten carry about a sixth. The J gene is TRBJ2-7, the V gene TRBV27, with D maybe TRBD1 (6 bases). The sample here was CD4+ or CD8+ T cells sorted from blood, taken in a trial of the OX40 agonist ivuxolimab. The TCR originated in an adult with an advanced solid tumor such as melanoma, head and neck, liver or kidney cancer. CDR3 amino acids: CASSLYRDLDEQYF. CDR3 nucleotide sequence: TGTGCCAGCAGTTTATACAGGGACCTAGACGAGCAGTACTTC.